These T cell receptor beta chains were read from a single sample in a study of identifying expanded T cells in peripheral blood. Data came from immunoSEQ multiplex PCR; TCRdb stores just in-frame clones and leaves some out. The sample lists tens of thousands of clones; around 90% were seen once. The specimen was blood. These receptors all stem from a person aged 18 to 69 in good health. Each CDR3 is given with its conserved first and last residue.

TRBV9	CASSLTVYNEQFF
TRBV7-9	CASSLGGNEKLFF
TRBV11-3	CASSADRGNEQFF
TRBV5-1	CASSLVAGELFF
TRBV5-1	CASSPPGPSNTEAFF
TRBV7-2	CASSQIRQGNNEQFF
TRBV5-8	CASMTPGRSTGELFF
TRBV7-9	CASSLLGTSTDTQYF
TRBV5-6	CASRVDRGPYRSNVLTF
TRBV2	CASRRWGPGQGAQGYTF
TRBV19	CASNRGGGPLPFGYGELFF
TRBV30	CAWSVQGEKLFF
TRBV28	CASSLQANYGYTF
TRBV5-6	CASSRTGDSPLHF
TRBV27	CASTGSFRAEAFF
TRBV29-1	CSVESPASYNEQFF
TRBV5-6	CASSSLTGNTEAFF
TRBV2	CASSAAVPQDF
TRBV11-2	CASSLSPSGLFF
TRBV5-1	CASKAVDETYYEQYF
TRBV18	CASSQQGESTEAFF
TRBV19	CASSPTTLHQPQHF
TRBV10-1	CASKQEGEAFF
TRBV6-7	CASGQPSTDTQYF
TRBV19	CASSMGTGEYEQYF
TRBV19	CASSVGPVNEQFF
TRBV2	CASELAKNIQYF
TRBV29-1	CSVEGRVGDTQYF
TRBV18	CASSPQTGTVDLNTEAFF
TRBV4-1	CASSQDSGRAGDEKLFF
TRBV28	CASSFGGYQPQHF
TRBV4-3	CASSQGSGAPGYEQYF
TRBV30	CAWDRATSYEQYF
TRBV2	CASSEPRGANEKLFF
TRBV2	CASTAARVWDEAFF
TRBV6-5	CASSSNTGELFF
TRBV6-6	CASSYSRALRQETQYF
TRBV4-3	CASSQERRGLNEQFF
TRBV19	CASSIFVSQGNQEAFF
TRBV19	CASSSHSGNTIYF
TRBV27	CASSTSGGIRAFF
TRBV7-9	CASSRAPPETQYF
TRBV18	CASSPAGLGPQHF
TRBV5-1	CASSLSMRTYEQYF
TRBV20-1	CSARRGYEQYF
TRBV6-5	CASSLDRSEQYF
TRBV18	CASSPPSETGNTIYF
TRBV19	CASSIVPSGSFGYEQYF